This TCR beta chain was observed in a study of monozygotic twins with cystic fibrosis (dated by TCRdb to the early 2020s). At the level of the whole study: Barcoded libraries were prepared from 3 to 3.5 micrograms of fragmented DNA with 15 PCR cycles. The study compared TCR beta repertoires within and between 16 monozygotic twin pairs with cystic fibrosis to assess genetic influence on V and J gene usage. Made up mostly of children and adolescents, the cohort included ten female and six male twin pairs ranging in age from roughly 2.0 to 40 years, with a median of about 8.5 years. On the day of blood sampling, twins were ranked among around 1,000 cohort participants for weight-for-height and for FEVPerc (FEV1 disease centile). Data for three of the twin pairs had already been reported earlier in a different context. The paper's findings and limits, for the study overall: V gene usage was most similar to the co-twin for 13 of 16 pairs, and J usage for 8 of 16 pairs, suggesting genetic constraints. Sharing of nucleotide-identical clonotypes was significantly greater within monozygotic CF twin pairs than between unrelated CF individuals (P = 0.000026, Mann-Whitney). The cohort was small, and no association was found between shared CDR3 numbers and age, concordance or disease severity. Simpson clonality was found to be generally low (median roughly 0.009), suggesting a naive-dominated repertoire, although higher clonality was observed in the most severely affected patients.

The twin pairs came from the European Cystic Fibrosis Twin and Sibling Study Cohort, a cohort that recruited patients from 150 to 200 CF clinics across 14 European countries. Both zygosity and CFTR genotype were checked in-house, and zygosity was tested with multiplex PCR across nine short tandem repeat loci. Peripheral blood was sampled from each twin, and clinical parameters were recorded on the day of blood sampling. Genomic DNA was isolated from peripheral blood cells with phenol/chloroform and kept in TE buffer at 4 degrees C. Points on this clone: What antigen it recognizes has not been identified. Per-base qualities were not stored, and no clone one base away is much larger.

TCR beta CDR3 regions were amplified by multiplex PCR using the immunoSEQ immune profiling system, following the manufacturer's instructions. An Illumina NextSeq system was used to carry out the sequencing. On the study's bioinformatics: The immunoSEQ Analyzer platform handled processing of the sequence data, and clonality was calculated by taking the square root of Simpson's index of productive rearrangements. Similarity in V and J usage was quantified by Jensen-Shannon distance, and CDR3 generation probabilities were calculated with OLGA. Shared CDR3 sequences were searched in the immuneACCESS database (August 2020) and in VDJdb (December 2020). TCRdb limited this immuneACCESS table to in-frame rearrangements with V and J called. A share of clones is missing; checked studies link under half to unresolved V genes, and the rest is unexplained. V and J calls plus clone size are reproduced from that table; the DNA served to infer D and trimming. The sample table contains 15,000 to 25,000 clones; only one count was recorded for roughly 89% of them. The ten most abundant clones make up 1.5% to 2% of the sample.

The CDR3 measures 13 amino acids from cysteine to phenylalanine. Just the 39-base CDR3 DNA is kept, in frame starting at base 1. The germline V gene encodes CDR1 MNHNS and CDR2 SASEGT. Between the V and J ends, shortened by 4 bases and 3 bases respectively, the junction contains 9 bases. The clonotype originates from a girl aged 2 to 9 with cystic fibrosis. The sequence links TRBV6-1 to TRBJ1-1; the D segment could be TRBD1, given 5 matching bases. Sequences were obtained from blood. The bases read TGTGCCAGCAGTGGGGGCCGGGACACTGAAGCTTTCTTT. Its coded protein is CASSGGRDTEAFF.